The 28 T cell receptor beta chains in this list originate from one sample, sequenced in a study of OX40 agonist ivuxolimab in advanced cancers. This table comes from immunoSEQ multiplex PCR, and its TCRdb copy is limited to in-frame clones, with some not included. The sample comprises over 50,000 clones, 80% to 85% of which are singletons, and 3.9% rests with the top ten. The sequenced sample was CD4+ or CD8+ T cells sorted from blood, obtained in a trial of the OX40 agonist ivuxolimab. Source of these receptors: an adult with an advanced solid tumor such as melanoma, head and neck, liver or kidney cancer.

The chain couples TRBV19 to TRBJ1-1; TRBD1 aligns across 9 bases. The germline V gene encodes CDR1 LNHDA and CDR2 SQIVND (reference sequence). This CDR3 contains 17 residues. The V and J ends lost 5 bases and 2 bases, in that order; junction bases with no gene match: 12. The CDR3 DNA reads as TGTGCCAGTAGTCCAACCCCGGGACAGGGAGTAAACACTGAAGCTTTCTTT. It specifies CASSPTPGQGVNTEAFF.

This chain connects TRBV7-9 to TRBJ2-2, with TRBD2 as a possible D gene (5 bases). Germline V lookup: CDR1 SEHNR, CDR2 FQNEAQ (reference sequence). The ends were cut back, 5 bases at V and 4 bases at J, with 14 bases in the middle. The CDR3 spans 15 residues. The CDR3 DNA sequence: TGTGCCAGCAGCCCCGGACGGGCGGGCACCGGGGAGCTGTTTTTT. As protein: CASSPGRAGTGELFF.

The V call is TRBV27, the J call TRBJ1-6, with 7 bases lining up with TRBD1. Per the germline V gene, CDR1 is MNHEY and CDR2 is SMNVEV (reference sequence). Trimming at V came to 7 bases and at J to 9 bases, leaving 9 bases not matched to a gene. The CDR3 consists of 14 residues. The CDR3 nucleotides are TGTGCCAGCACCCTGACAGGGATGTTTTCACCCCTCCACTTT. It yields the protein CASTLTGMFSPLHF.

The rearrangement links TRBV5-1 to TRBJ2-7; possible D gene TRBD1, 6 bases. The V gene's germline CDR1 is SGHRS and CDR2 YFSETQ. This CDR3 has 16 amino acids. With 2 bases removed from V and 3 bases from J, the gap between germline ends came to 18 bases. The CDR3 DNA reads as TGCGCCAGCAGCTTTACCGGGACAATAACTTTCTACGAGCAGTACTTC. Translating gives CASSFTGTITFYEQYF.

The rearrangement joins TRBV6-1 to TRBJ1-2, with D maybe TRBD1 (6 bases). This CDR3 is built from 14 residues. CDR1 and CDR2 from the germline V gene are MNHNS and SASEGT. V was shortened by 4 bases and J by 4 bases, with 13 bases between the two germline ends. CDR3 nucleotide sequence: TGTGCCAGCAGTGCCTACAGGGATAGCTATGGCTACACCTTC. Encoded protein: CASSAYRDSYGYTF.

The chain carries TRBV2 and TRBJ1-2, with D possibly being TRBD1 (6 bases). The V end lost 6 bases, the J end lost 3 bases, and 17 bases lay between the germline ends. CDR3 size: 15 residues. Per the germline V gene, CDR1 is SNHLY and CDR2 is FYNNEI. The CDR3 region has the DNA TGTGCCAGCAGCCCGAGGGGGAGGGTTGACTATGGCTACACCTTC. Its translation: CASSPRGRVDYGYTF.

The CDR3 DNA follows: TGTGCCAGCAGTCCAGGTCCGGGACAGGGGAATTCACCCCTCCACTTT. This encodes CASSPGPGQGNSPLHF. This chain links TRBV6-4 with TRBJ1-6; 10 positions match TRBD1. CDR1 and CDR2 (germline): MRHNA, SNTAGT. Trimming removed 5 bases from V and 7 bases from J; junction bases left unmatched: 8. There are 16 residues in the CDR3.

The V gene is TRBV5-1, the J gene TRBJ2-3; TRBD2 aligns across 8 bases. The CDR3 is made up of 15 amino acids. V was clipped by 3 bases and J by 1 base; unmatched bases: 4. Per germline, CDR1 SGHRS and CDR2 YFSETQ. The CDR3 DNA reads as TGCGCCAGCAGCTCCTTAGCGGGGCGCACAGATACGCAGTATTTT. Its protein product is CASSSLAGRTDTQYF.

The V call is TRBV5-1, the J call TRBJ2-7, with TRBD2 matching 8 bases. The V gene's germline CDR1 is SGHRS and CDR2 YFSETQ. Trimming cost V 6 bases and J 2 bases; bases outside gene matches: 7. This CDR3 has 14 amino acids. CDR3: CASTERGPAYEQYF. CDR3 DNA: TGCGCCAGCACCGAGCGGGGGCCAGCCTACGAGCAGTACTTC.

This clone was detected a few times. This sequence joins TRBV5-1 and TRBJ2-5, with TRBD2 identical over 12 bases. The trim removed 5 bases at V and 8 bases at J, leaving 7 bases unmatched. The length of the CDR3 is 14 residues. From germline, CDR1 is SGHRS and CDR2 YFSETQ. CDR3 nucleotide sequence: TGCGCCAGCAGGCAGTCGGGACTAGCGGGCACCCAGTACTTC. Its translation: CASRQSGLAGTQYF.

V usage is TRBV13 and J usage is TRBJ2-7; 8 nucleotides align to TRBD2. Germline V gives CDR1 PRHDT, CDR2 FYEKMQ (reference sequence). V lost 4 bases and J lost 4; bases outside the gene matches: 3. There are 13 residues in the CDR3. CDR3 amino acids: CASSSGGRYEQYF. CDR3 in DNA: TGTGCCAGCAGCTCGGGGGGGCGGTACGAGCAGTACTTC.

The rearrangement links TRBV7-2 to TRBJ1-4, with 8 bases fitting TRBD1. This CDR3 spans 15 amino acids. The germline CDR1 and CDR2 sequences are SGHTA and FQGNSA. The V and J ends lost 4 bases and 7 bases, in that order; junction bases with no gene match: 8. The CDR3 DNA reads as TGTGCCAGCAGCTCAGGGGGCGGAAAGATTGAAAAACTGTTTTTT. Its translation: CASSSGGGKIEKLFF.

The rearrangement uses TRBV2 and TRBJ2-2, with D possibly called TRBD1 or TRBD2 (5 bases each). Deletions cut 6 bases from V and 5 bases from J, with 13 bases between. The CDR3 contains 14 residues. Germline lookup yields CDR1 SNHLY and CDR2 FYNNEI. The CDR3 DNA sequence: TGTGCCAGCAGAGAGACAGAGGGAACCGGGGAGCTGTTTTTT. Translation: CASRETEGTGELFF.

The V and J genes are TRBV2 and TRBJ1-2; 8 nucleotides match TRBD1. The CDR3 runs to 15 residues. The germline V gene has CDR1 SNHLY and CDR2 FYNNEI. Trimming removed 4 bases from V and 6 bases from J; junction bases left unmatched: 10. This chain's CDR3 is CASSAHRGSDNGYTF. The CDR3, as DNA: TGTGCCAGCAGTGCTCACAGGGGGTCGGATAATGGCTACACCTTC.

The chain recombines TRBV10-3 with TRBJ2-5; D remains unclear. Trimming left V 4 bases short and J 5 bases short, with 11 bases between. This CDR3 spans 13 amino acids. Germline CDR1 reads ENHRY; CDR2 reads SYGVKD. The CDR3 sequence: CAISVSNWETQYF. Written as DNA, the CDR3 is TGTGCCATCAGTGTGAGCAATTGGGAGACCCAGTACTTC.

The chain has TRBV7-8 and TRBJ2-7; 8 nucleotides match TRBD1. Looked up from germline, CDR1 is SGHVS and CDR2 is FQNEAQ. Losses at the gene ends were 6 bases for V and 6 bases for J; bases not matched to a gene: 7. The CDR3 runs to 13 residues. The CDR3 bases are TGTGCCAGCAGGTACCTACAGGGGGGCGAGCAGTACTTC. Translating it yields CASRYLQGGEQYF.

The V and J genes are TRBV9 and TRBJ1-4; a possible D gene is TRBD1 (6 bases). V lost 4 bases, J lost 5 bases, and 15 bases lay in between. This CDR3 has 15 residues. CDR1 SGDLS and CDR2 YYNGEE come from the germline V gene. The CDR3 sequence: CASSPGGERNEKLFF. The CDR3 DNA sequence: TGTGCCAGCAGCCCTGGGGGCGAAAGGAATGAAAAACTGTTTTTT.

The V and J genes are TRBV5-4 and TRBJ1-1, with D possibly TRBD1 on 5 matching bases. Per germline, CDR1 SGHNT and CDR2 YYREEE (reference sequence). V dropped 4 bases and J dropped 5 bases, with 15 bases sitting between them. CDR3 size: 14 residues. For the CDR3, the DNA is TGTGCCAGCAGCCCTAGGGACGGCCAAACTGAAGCTTTCTTT. Its translation: CASSPRDGQTEAFF.

The V and J genes are TRBV7-9 and TRBJ2-3; no definite D call. The germline V and J ends were trimmed by 3 bases and 3 bases, with 4 bases remaining between them. Germline loops: CDR1 SEHNR, CDR2 FQNEAQ (reference sequence). CDR3 length equals 12 residues. CDR3 sequence reads: CASSLGTDTQYF. CDR3 nucleotide sequence: TGTGCCAGCAGCTTGGGAACAGATACGCAGTATTTT.

This clone was detected only once. The V gene is TRBV28, the J gene TRBJ1-6; D is perhaps TRBD1 (6 bases). Deletions cut 2 bases from V and 10 bases from J, with 12 bases between. This CDR3 region has 14 residues. The germline gives CDR1 MDHEN, CDR2 SYDVKM. CDR3 nucleotide sequence: TGTGCCAGCAGTTTAGGGGGCTTTGGCTCACCCCTCCACTTT. Amino acids: CASSLGGFGSPLHF.

This sequence joins TRBV2 and TRBJ1-1; TRBD1 matches 10 bases. This CDR3 is built from 13 residues. The germline V gene has CDR1 SNHLY and CDR2 FYNNEI. V shed 8 bases, J shed 7 bases, and the junction held 7 bases outside the gene matches. The CDR3 spells CASEGQGFGEAFF. For the CDR3, the DNA is TGTGCCAGCGAGGGACAGGGGTTCGGTGAAGCTTTCTTT.

The gene calls are TRBV18 and TRBJ1-4, with D hard to call. CDR1 is KGHSH, CDR2 LQKENI, per germline. The CDR3 runs to 16 residues. Trimming stripped 3 bases from V and 4 bases from J, with 15 bases between. DNA of the CDR3: TGTGCCAGCTCACCTCCTGGCGGGGAACGTAATGAAAAACTGTTTTTT. Amino acid sequence: CASSPPGGERNEKLFF.

This clone occurred many times. The chain uses TRBV15 and TRBJ1-1; D remains ambiguous. V gave up 3 bases and J gave up 1 base, with 6 bases separating them. Germline loops: CDR1 LNHNV, CDR2 YYDKDF (reference sequence). This CDR3 is 13 amino acids long. The CDR3 protein is CATSSLTNTEAFF. Written as DNA, the CDR3 is TGTGCCACCAGCAGCTTGACGAACACTGAAGCTTTCTTT.

This clone was observed a few times. The genes are TRBV23-1 and TRBJ2-7, with D tentatively TRBD1 (6 bases). TRBV23-1 is placed among ORFs of uncertain function. Deletions cut 3 bases from V and 9 bases from J, with 24 bases between. There are 16 residues in the CDR3. This chain's CDR3 is CASSQTNREYAVRQYF. The CDR3 DNA reads as TGCGCCAGCAGTCAGACGAACAGGGAGTATGCCGTTCGGCAGTACTTC.

The J gene is TRBJ1-3, the V gene TRBV18; D is unclear. Trimming shortened V by 2 bases and J by 4 bases, and 12 bases separated the two germline ends. The CDR3 runs 15 residues. Looked up from germline, CDR1 is KGHSH and CDR2 is LQKENI. CDR3 sequence (DNA): TGTGCCAGCTCACCAAGGACGACGGAAGGAAACACCATATATTTT. This translates into CASSPRTTEGNTIYF. The full variable domain, completed using reference TRBV18 and TRBJ1-3, is NAGVMQNPRHLVRRRGQEARLRCSPMKGHSHVYWYRQLPEEGLKFMVYLQKENIIDESGMPKERFSAEFPKEGPSILRIQQVVRGDSAAYFCASSPRTTEGNTIYFGEGSWLTVV.

The CDR3 sequence: CASSSRSMARRGYTF. The CDR3 DNA reads as TGTGCCAGCAGCTCTAGATCGATGGCCCGGCGGGGCTACACCTTC. J is TRBJ1-2 and V is TRBV7-8; D call uncertain. Germline V lookup: CDR1 SGHVS, CDR2 FQNEAQ. The CDR3 consists of 15 residues. Trimming removed 4 bases from V and 8 bases from J, with 20 bases in between.

The DNA for the CDR3 is TGTGCCAGTAGTGAAATTCAAGGAATAGAGACCCAGTACTTC. The encoded protein is CASSEIQGIETQYF. The chain has TRBV19 and TRBJ2-5; D not resolved. Looked up from germline, CDR1 is LNHDA and CDR2 is SQIVND (reference sequence). V was cut by 5 bases and J by 4 bases, with 14 bases left in between. The CDR3 has 14 residues.

The chain joins TRBV19 to TRBJ2-3; D gene uncertain. V shed 3 bases and J shed 2 bases, with 9 bases lying between them. This CDR3 region has 14 residues. Germline values: CDR1 LNHDA, CDR2 SQIVND (reference sequence). The CDR3 reads CASSIDGYTDTQYF. For the CDR3, the DNA is TGTGCCAGTAGTATCGACGGTTACACAGATACGCAGTATTTT.